This T cell receptor (beta chain) was captured in a study of blood T cell repertoires in COVID-19. Some clones are missing from TCRdb's copy, which holds only in-frame ones; the method was immunoSEQ multiplex PCR. The repertoire includes around 400,000 clones, around 87% of them detected once, and 2.3% sits in the top ten. The CDR3 consists of 16 residues. Germline lookup yields CDR1 SGHNT and CDR2 YYREEE (reference sequence). V was pared by 5 bases and J by 1 base, with 15 bases between. The TCR was taken from a woman aged 60 to 75 with COVID-19, enrolled during active disease. The chain is built from TRBV5-4 and TRBJ2-2; possibly TRBD2 for D (10 bases). The sequenced sample consisted of peripheral blood. CDR3 in DNA: TGTGCCAGCAGACTAGCGGGACAGGGGAACACCGGGGAGCTGTTTTTT. It is translated as CASRLAGQGNTGELFF.